This T cell receptor (beta chain) emerged from a study of CD8 T cells in ankylosing spondylitis. Study-wide results and caveats: Matched ankylosing spondylitis synovial fluid reportedly showed significant enrichment of disease-linked clones.

CDR1 is DFQATT and CDR2 is SNEGSKA in the germline V gene (reference sequence). The CDR3 contains 13 residues. Trimming removed 6 bases from V and 0 bases from J, with 11 bases in between. Using its own MiXCR run on the 5' RACE reads, TCRdb lists one record per CDR3 protein. The table lists under 250,000 distinct CDR3 sequences, more than 25% of them singletons. This clonotype has a count of ten or more. The antigen remains unidentified. The TCR was taken from a male donor with ankylosing spondylitis or in good health (not recorded which). The material sequenced was blood, either unsorted or a sorted T cell fraction (not recorded which). The chain joins TRBV20-1 to TRBJ1-1; D unclear. The CDR3 loop reads CSAKEHLNTEAFF. The CDR3 coding sequence is TGCAGTGCCAAGGAACACTTGAACACTGAAGCTTTCTTT.